This T cell receptor beta chain is drawn from a study of T cells after posttransplantation cyclophosphamide (dated by TCRdb to about 2016). For context, the study as a whole: Using TRB sequencing, the study followed how the T cell repertoire rebuilt after myeloablative bone marrow transplantation with posttransplantation cyclophosphamide given as GVHD prophylaxis. Antigen receptor sequencing covered samples from some 35 PTCy-treated patients and 16 of their related bone marrow donors. TRB sequencing was performed on blood from all 35 or so PTCy patients with 1-year posttransplant specimens. TRB sequencing was also done on up to about 3 additional blood samples from 2 to 5.2 years after transplant in 3 patients, and on pretransplant blood from 4 patients. Because TRA and TRB clonality were tightly correlated in 9 samples, subsequent TCR analyses were focused on TRB only. Public TRB sequences were searched against a database of over 3,000 sequences associated with responses to pathogens, tumor antigens, self-antigens and alloantigens.

Genomic DNA was used for TRB sequencing, which was performed with the immunoSEQ assay at survey resolution or with the hsTCRB kit. The paper's processing steps were these. The immunoSEQ software handled the initial read processing, while the LymphoSeq R package was used for the repertoire analyses. Clonality was computed as 1 minus normalized Shannon entropy; Gini coefficient was also calculated for each TRB dataset. Phenotypes of unsorted samples were inferred by mapping TRB sequences from sorted subsets of the recipient or donor onto unsorted samples of the same recipient. The immuneACCESS repertoire file appears here via TCRdb, limited to in-frame rearrangements. These files lack a portion of the clones; in checked studies, under half of the deficit traces to unresolved V genes, and the cause of the others is not known. That table supplies the V and J calls and clone size; D and trimming were determined from the DNA. Here the sample has some 45,000 clones; around 90% occur a single time. The ten largest clones capture over 2% of the sample.

Concerning this clone: Which antigen it targets is not known. No much larger clonotype is one base removed from it; base qualities were not supplied.

Results and caveats for the whole study, not just this receptor: Donor-recipient similarity was low at 1-2 months but rose over the first year, and later blood repertoires were often dominated by donor CD8+ memory clones. The TRB repertoires of T cells infiltrating skin or the GI tract showed only limited overlap with the TRB repertoires found in blood. Across some 45 patients, TRB clonality was highly associated with recipient CMV seropositivity and CMV reactivation, and PTCy diversity was similar to diversity in CNI/methotrexate controls.

The germline V gene provides CDR1 SGDLS and CDR2 YYNGEE. V is pruned by 3 bases and J by 4 bases, leaving 7 bases of the junction without a gene match. Its CDR3 holds 15 amino acids, cysteine through phenylalanine. CDR3 DNA only is kept here, 45 bases in frame from base 1. Read against the paper, the sample's treatment or condition label means: high-dose cyclophosphamide on days +3 and +4 as single-agent GVHD prophylaxis. For conditioning, the PTCy patients got busulfan and fludarabine, then a related or unrelated marrow graft, followed by cyclophosphamide on days +3 and +4. PTCy-treated patients came from a prospective multi-institutional clinical trial. Peripheral blood and bone marrow mononuclear cells were isolated by Ficoll-Hypaque density centrifugation and cryopreserved.

The sequencing here drew on PBMCs, taken about 62 days after allogeneic stem cell transplant with posttransplant cyclophosphamide. The sequence came from a male patient between 60 and 69 years old who received an allogeneic stem cell transplant from a related donor and was CMV-positive. It is possible that, after a transplant, some T cells come from the graft donor. The chain joins TRBV9 to TRBJ1-3; TRBD1 matches 7 bases in the middle. The CDR3 corresponds to CASSERDREGNTIYF. The bases are TGTGCCAGCAGCGAGAGAGACAGGGAGGGAAACACCATATATTTT. The full variable domain, completed from the reference TRBV9 and TRBJ1-3 proteins outside the CDR3, reads DSGVTQTPKHLITATGQRVTLRCSPRSGDLSVYWYQQSLDQGLQFLIQYYNGEERAKGNILERFSAQQFPDLHSELNLSSLELGDSALYFCASSERDREGNTIYFGEGSWLTVV.